One T cell receptor beta chain is described in this entry. Its antigen remains unidentified. This donor had no CMV serostatus on record. The length of the CDR3 is 15 residues. CDR1 is SGHTA and CDR2 is FQGNSA in the germline V gene. J gave up 7 bases and V 5 bases, and 13 bases lay outside the gene matches. The data were taken from a study of cytomegalovirus exposure and HLA in healthy donors. PCR primers comprised 60 Vbeta and 13 Jbeta primers. Some clones are missing from TCRdb's copy, which holds only in-frame ones; the method was immunoSEQ multiplex PCR. The sample carries about 140,000 clones, 66% recorded once. Study conclusions and caveats: CMV serostatus was the only immune exposure information that was available. According to an earlier analysis, most TCR beta V segments yielded productive rearrangements about 87% or about 30% of the time. Because they were indistinguishable, some V segments, including TRBV6-2 and TRBV6-3, were excluded.

The receptor's source is a human donor in good health. The chain combines TRBV7-2 with TRBJ2-7, with 8 bases identical to TRBD2. The sample taken for sequencing was PBMCs. CDR3 DNA sequence: TGTGCCAGCAGCCCGTCCCTGAGCGGGAGCCGAGAGCAGTACTTC. Amino acids: CASSPSLSGSREQYF.